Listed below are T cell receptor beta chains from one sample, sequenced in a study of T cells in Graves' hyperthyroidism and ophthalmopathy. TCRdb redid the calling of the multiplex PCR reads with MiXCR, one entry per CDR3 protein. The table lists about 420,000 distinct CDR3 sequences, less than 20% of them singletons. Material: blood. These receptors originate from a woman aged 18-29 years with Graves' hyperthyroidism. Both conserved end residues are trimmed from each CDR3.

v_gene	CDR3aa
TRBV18	ASSPVGYSNYGYT
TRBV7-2	ASSILQDNNSPLH
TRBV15	ATSRDQGLYNEQF
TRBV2	ASSVIRNQPQH
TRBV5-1	ASSLDTGIVHEQY
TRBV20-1	SSDRDFNSYEQY
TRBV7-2	ASSLDYRDRLTGELF
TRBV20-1	SAPLLAWGSTDTQY
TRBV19	ASSVLWARTEAF
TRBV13	ASSEGQVTSYEQY
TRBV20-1	SVFRGGAKTQY
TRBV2	ASSKDQPNNYGYT
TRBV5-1	ASSLLLGQNYEQY
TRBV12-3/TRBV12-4	ASSEETGAGYGYT
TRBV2	ASRLTGGLSEAF
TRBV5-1	ASSPTQNGYT
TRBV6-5	ASSFRAGTGRTYTEDF
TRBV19	ASRIGDTEAF
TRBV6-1	ASSHDGNTGELF
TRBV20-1	SALGQKNYEQY
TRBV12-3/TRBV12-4	ASSPRLGGDKNIQY
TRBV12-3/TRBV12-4	ASSFQGRSYEQY
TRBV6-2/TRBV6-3	ASSYMPGDLSSEQF
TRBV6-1	ASSRTPPDYEQY
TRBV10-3	AISEVEAGELF
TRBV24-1	ATSAAQGSNQPQH
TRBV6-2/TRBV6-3	ASSLRGRYEQY
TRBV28	ASSFPHRTSAPRPQY
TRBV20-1	SARRGRSANQPQH
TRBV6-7	ASSYSKGNTIY
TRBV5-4	ASSLGEYEQY
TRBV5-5	ASSPRGAGIGLTDESRRYT